This T cell receptor (beta chain) was profiled in a study of cytomegalovirus exposure and HLA in healthy donors (dated by TCRdb to 2016 to 2017). For context, the study as a whole: According to an earlier analysis of 587 of the donors, about 170 million T cells yielded 120 million or so unique TCR beta sequences and approximately 280 Gb of sequence data. An earlier analysis of nearly 600 of the donors applied high-throughput TCR beta sequencing to assess whether each TCR beta V gene segment acted as functional or pseudogenic. Among a few hundred genotyped donors of the cohort, an average of about 240,000 unique TCR beta nucleotide sequences were sequenced per donor, around 20% of them non-productive. The genetic ancestry cluster associated with self-reported Caucasian donors included approximately 85% of the 300 to 450 genotyped donors. Class I and class II HLA loci were covered by the typing at four-digit resolution. All discovery cohort repertoires had been generated on a single sequencing platform. A handful of DR-DQ haplotypes were treated as single units for association and clustering because of strong linkage in the cohort. The aim of the study was to test whether cataloging public T cell receptors could identify signatures of past pathogen exposure. Donor age, sex, ethnicity and CMV serostatus were compiled alongside the repertoire data. To predict cytomegalovirus infection status, the study combined high-throughput TCR immunosequencing, statistical association of individual TCRs with disease status, and machine learning. Rather than drawing on any new phenotypic data, the later analysis identified candidate immune exposures from TCR beta sequences and the way those sequences occurred across donors. Roughly 290 gigabases of sequencing data and 70 million to 100 million unique TCR sequences made up an early release that covered approximately 620 HLA-typed donors. Typing coverage varied by locus: roughly 629-640 donors for A, B, C, DRB1 and DQB1; about 520 for DQA1; more than 600 for DPA1; some 470 for DPB1. Using immunosequencing, the study profiled T cell repertoires from 500 to 800 subjects and related those repertoires to cytomegalovirus serostatus. A later analysis re-examined previously published TCR beta repertoires from more than 650 donors and added high-resolution HLA genotyping to investigate patterns of TCR occurrence. In a later genetic analysis, genome-wide SNP genotypes for about 65% of the roughly 700 donors were used, and that subset was treated as a discovery cohort. A separate validation cohort of 100 to 150 different subjects was used in addition to the roughly 670-subject first cohort.

Via the germline V gene, CDR1 is SQVTM and CDR2 ANQGSEA. V is trimmed back by 3 bases and J by 0 bases, and the junction contains 9 bases that no gene match accounts for. From cysteine to phenylalanine, the CDR3 is 17 amino acids long. Kept here is only the CDR3 DNA, which spans 51 bases and is read in frame from base 1. For this clone: Its antigen remains undetermined. No base quality information exists; no much larger clone differs at one position.

Broad study findings and their caveats: Most TCR sequences were seen in very few donors, while some public TCRs were found in many individuals. A few of the identified cytomegalovirus-associated TCR beta chains were confirmed in vitro to be specific for cytomegalovirus antigens. In an earlier analysis of fewer than 700 of the donors, most TCR beta V segments appeared in productive rearrangements about 87% or about 30% of the time, broadly matching IMGT annotations. The earlier analysis of 587 of the donors excluded around 17 rarely observed V segments, including chromosome 9 orphons, because counts were too low. Because HLA typing was unavailable for some donors at each locus, only the typed subset was used in association tests. It was suggested by the authors that the approach could potentially be generalized to other disease states and immunological phenotypes. When HLA alleles, especially DR and DQ, strongly co-occurred, TCR associations were difficult to assign to individual alleles. In a later analysis, HLA-associated TCR beta chains showed more clonal expansion and lower generation probabilities than non-associated chains that were equally common. A total of 150 to 200 TCR beta chains were listed by the study as associated with cytomegalovirus. A further reported finding was that TCR beta sequences accurately predicted the HLA-A and HLA-B alleles for most subjects in the first cohort. Immune exposure information for the cohort was limited to CMV serostatus. Correlated functional status among segregating V segments might be attributable to linkage disequilibrium, but an unknown experimental factor could not be ruled out. Because the 87-base-pair reads could not distinguish some IMGT-functional V segments, including TRBV6-2 and TRBV6-3, those segments were excluded. The classifier was reported to diagnose cytomegalovirus status with high specificity and sensitivity in both the original cohort and the validation cohort. In a later genetic analysis, fewer N-insertions in productive TCRs were reported among donors in an Asian-associated ancestry cluster than the roughly 700-donor mean. A later analysis found that TCR association rates varied across HLA loci, with DRB1 alleles showing the most associated TCRs and HLA-C alleles the fewest. V-gene and J-gene trimming of TCR beta chains was associated with a missense DCLRE1C variant in a later genetic analysis, and the association was replicated in an independent cohort. The cohort was sequenced for TCR beta chains only, and without alpha or paired-chain data the features that could be detected were limited. In a later analysis, 16,951 TCR beta sequences were associated with specific HLA alleles at a false discovery rate of 0.05. Roughly uniform sequencing depth across donors was assumed in presence/absence analyses, although this assumption may not hold. According to a later analysis, parvovirus B19, influenza, CMV and Epstein-Barr virus appeared linked to several top co-occurrence clusters. Most CMV-associated TCR beta chains appeared to be HLA-restricted in a later analysis, and the HLA associations seemed to be driven largely by CMV exposure. A group of highly shared sequence variants was considered likely to be a technical artifact of the sequencing pipeline.

The cohort comprised under 700 healthy bone marrow donors. At the time of sampling, all cohort members were nominally healthy, though unrecorded immune exposures were likely present. The donor tested CMV seronegative, placing the donor among the approximately 360 seronegative members of the cohort. A peripheral blood sample was collected from each donor, and TCR beta sequencing was performed on peripheral blood mononuclear cells. Genomic DNA extraction from the blood cell samples was performed with the Qiagen DNeasy Blood Extraction Kit. Receptors were amplified or captured by the immunoSEQ multiplex PCR assay. For the multiplex PCR, a mixture combining 60 forward primers for TCR Vbeta segments and 13 reverse primers for TCR Jbeta segments was used. The CDR3 region of rearranged TCR beta genes was amplified from genomic DNA by a multiplex PCR assay. Amplified TCR beta libraries were sequenced as 87-base-pair reads on the Illumina HiSeq System. As for how the authors treated the data: A later analysis tallied approximately 87 million unique TCR beta chains across the 666 repertoires, and some 10 million of those chains were shared by two or more donors. Raw reads were error-corrected and collapsed into unique sequences by a nearest-neighbor algorithm in which closely related sequences were merged to remove PCR and sequencing errors. To assign V, D and J gene segments, CDR3 sequences were aligned to IMGT reference sequences. Each retained sequence needed at least a six-nucleotide match to both a V gene segment and a J gene segment. A rearrangement counted as productive if the CDR3 had no stop codons and remained in frame with V and J, and every other rearrangement counted as non-productive. Following IMGT convention, CDR3 was defined as the stretch from the second conserved V-encoded cysteine up to the conserved J-encoded phenylalanine. In an earlier analysis of around 540 of the donors, sequences lacking an unambiguous match to a single V gene segment were excluded. An earlier analysis of several hundred of the donors called V segments functional above 56.7% productive rearrangements and segregating when the between-donor standard deviation exceeded 5%. A statistical classification framework was built to diagnose cytomegalovirus status from the catalog of TCR beta chain sequences. In a later analysis, V and J genes were assigned by comparing TCR nucleotide sequences against IMGT/GENE-DB human TR gene sequences. Using the TCRdist pipeline, a later analysis assigned CDR3 sequences along with most-parsimonious VDJ recombination scenarios. In a later analysis, every TCR beta chain was defined by the combination of its CDR3 amino acid sequence and its V-gene family, and reads without a unique V-gene family were dropped. A later analysis removed 450 to 600 highly shared, low-generation-probability nucleotide sequences to deal with suspected cross-contamination and a sequencing artifact. In a later analysis, a clonal expansion index was calculated for each public chain from normalized within-repertoire ranks of inferred template counts. A later analysis computed generation probabilities with a VDJ recombination model fitted to out-of-frame rearrangements, and checked the results against IGoR. Hypergeometric tests were used in a later analysis to score TCR-TCR, TCR-HLA and TCR-CMV co-occurrence, with a repertoire-size bias correction applied to the TCR pairs. False discovery rates were estimated in a later analysis by permuting HLA or CMV assignments 20 times. In a later analysis, co-occurring TCRs were grouped using DBSCAN, with TCRdist sequence similarity added in when clustering inside HLA-allele-positive subsets. For co-occurrence clustering, repertoires with fewer than 30,000 or more than 120,000 public chains were excluded, along with roughly 5 repertoires with anomalous nucleotide sharing. What TCRdb holds here is the immuneACCESS table cut down to in-frame rearrangements. Part of the clones is not present; checked against another copy, under half of the missing clones reflect an unresolved V gene, and the others are unexplained. From that table come the V and J calls and clone size; the DNA was used to work out D and trimming. This sample is represented by 150,000 to 200,000 clones; roughly 71% of them were singletons. The ten most abundant clones make up approximately 1.4% of the sample.

The chain couples TRBV29-1 to TRBJ2-3; 10 bases in the junction line up with TRBD2. The receptor was derived from a girl aged 10 to 17 in good health and CMV-seronegative. The sample consisted of PBMCs. In nucleotides, the sequence is TGCAGCGTTGATGAACTAGCGGGGATCACTAGCACAGATACGCAGTATTTT. It codes for CSVDELAGITSTDTQYF.